These 30 T cell receptor beta chains were sequenced from one sample in a study of T cells in Graves' hyperthyroidism and ophthalmopathy. There were TCR beta CDR3 regions amplified from RNA transcripts. The study used the HTBI primer set for a first-round RT-PCR of the TCR CDR3. MiXCR, applied by TCRdb to the multiplex PCR reads, yields one record per CDR3 protein. This sample has some 440,000 distinct CDR3 sequences, with more than 15% found just once. Input material: blood. Receptors originate from a woman younger than 35 with Graves' hyperthyroidism.

This clonotype was seen more than once but under ten times. This sequence joins TRBV7-3 and TRBJ2-1; TRBD1 matches at 7 bases. This CDR3 has 16 amino acids. Germline V gene lookup returns CDR1 SGHTA and CDR2 FQGTGA. Trimming removed 2 bases from V and 6 bases from J; junction bases left unmatched: 10. The CDR3 sequence is CASSLRTGTEVNEQFF. The CDR3, as DNA: TGTGCCAGCAGCTTACGAACGGGGACAGAGGTCAATGAGCAGTTCTTC.

In its sample, this clonotype was seen many times. The rearrangement uses TRBV7-3 and TRBJ2-4, with D tentatively TRBD1 or TRBD2 (6 bases each). Trimming shortened V by 2 bases and J by 2 bases, and 10 bases separated the two germline ends. The CDR3 is 15 residues long. CDR1 is SGHTA and CDR2 is FQGTGA in the germline V gene. CDR3 residues: CASSLGGGSKNIQYF. DNA for the CDR3: TGTGCCAGCAGCTTAGGAGGGGGGTCCAAAAACATTCAGTACTTC.

The chain carries TRBV20-1 and TRBJ2-1, with 8 nucleotides matching TRBD2. The germline V gene has CDR1 DFQATT and CDR2 SNEGSKA (reference sequence). CDR3 length: 21 amino acids. V shed 4 bases, J shed 8 bases, and the junction held 31 bases outside the gene matches. The CDR3 loop is CSAKNNGGSGRWGASLDEQFF. As DNA, the CDR3 is TGCAGTGCTAAAAACAACGGAGGGAGCGGGAGATGGGGGGCTAGCCTGGATGAGCAGTTCTTC.

This clonotype was seen at least ten times. The chain employs TRBV28 and TRBJ2-1, with D possibly matching TRBD1 (5 bases). Germline values: CDR1 MDHEN, CDR2 SYDVKM. The length of the CDR3 is 15 residues. The germline V and J ends were trimmed by 7 bases and 5 bases, with 18 bases remaining between them. DNA of the CDR3: TGTGCCAGCACCCTAGGGGCCCTTACACACAATGAGCAGTTCTTC. This gives the protein CASTLGALTHNEQFF.

This clonotype was counted many times. The chain combines TRBV28 with TRBJ1-1; D remains unclear. The CDR3 is 13 amino acids. Germline V gene sequence: CDR1 MDHEN, CDR2 SYDVKM. V was shortened by 7 bases and J by 5 bases, with 14 bases between the two germline ends. For the CDR3, the DNA is TGTGCCAGCATTCCTTTTGATGGAACTGAAGCTTTCTTT. Protein sequence: CASIPFDGTEAFF.

This clonotype was recorded a few times. The J gene is TRBJ2-1, the V gene TRBV6-1, with TRBD2 matching over 8 bases. After removal of 6 bases from V and 3 bases from J, the junction contained 7 bases not matched to a gene. The germline V gene encodes CDR1 MNHNS and CDR2 SASEGT. This CDR3 region has 15 residues. The CDR3 loop is CASRDWTSSYNEQFF. In DNA, the CDR3 is TGTGCCAGCAGGGACTGGACTAGCAGCTACAATGAGCAGTTCTTC.

The chain carries TRBV20-1 and TRBJ2-7, with 14 bases aligning to TRBD2. This CDR3 contains 15 residues. Trimming at V came to 5 bases and at J to 2 bases, leaving 5 bases not matched to a gene. Germline CDR1 DFQATT, CDR2 SNEGSKA (reference sequence). The DNA for the CDR3 is TGCAGTGCTTCCCCGACTAGCGGGAGGGCCTACGAGCAGTACTTC. Residues: CSASPTSGRAYEQYF.

J is TRBJ2-3 and V is TRBV18; tentatively, D is TRBD2 (5 bases). V was cut by 3 bases and J by 4 bases, with 17 bases left in between. This CDR3 comprises 16 residues. Germline V gene data show CDR1 as KGHSH and CDR2 as LQKENI. CDR3 bases: TGTGCCAGCTCACCGGACTTAAAGCGGATCTCAGATACGCAGTATTTT. The encoded protein is CASSPDLKRISDTQYF. The whole variable domain, remainder taken from reference TRBV18 and TRBJ2-3, is NAGVMQNPRHLVRRRGQEARLRCSPMKGHSHVYWYRQLPEEGLKFMVYLQKENIIDESGMPKERFSAEFPKEGPSILRIQQVVRGDSAAYFCASSPDLKRISDTQYFGPGTRLTVL.

Concerning this clonotype itself: An end of the junction differs from the germline gene, which may be a read error. This chain connects TRBV19 to TRBJ2-1; 12 nucleotides agree with TRBD1. The CDR3 spans 13 residues. CDR1 is LNHDA, CDR2 SQIVND, per germline (reference sequence). CDR3 in amino acids: CAISPGQGAWQFF. The CDR3 nucleotides read TGTGCCATTAGTCCGGGACAGGGGGCTTGGCAGTTCTTC.

This clonotype was counted ten times or more. V usage is TRBV7-2 and J usage is TRBJ2-7; 7 bases line up with TRBD1. The length of the CDR3 is 14 residues. Germline CDR1 and CDR2: SGHTA and FQGNSA. V trimming: 4 bases; J trimming: 7 bases; junction bases outside the gene matches: 10. Written as DNA, the CDR3 is TGTGCCAGCAGCTCCCAGACAGGGTTGAAAGAGCAGTACTTC. It is translated as CASSSQTGLKEQYF.

The sample holds many counts of this clonotype. The rearrangement uses TRBV29-1 and TRBJ2-1; 11 bases line up with TRBD2. The trim removed 4 bases at V and 2 bases at J, leaving 4 bases unmatched. The CDR3 is 15 residues long. CDR1 is SQVTM and CDR2 is ANQGSEA in the germline V gene. This CDR3 reads CSVAGTSGTYNEQFF. CDR3 nucleotide sequence: TGCAGCGTTGCTGGGACTAGCGGAACCTACAATGAGCAGTTCTTC.

The table lists this clonotype with a few counts. V gene TRBV29-1 combines with J gene TRBJ2-1; 11 bases line up with TRBD2. V shed 1 base, J shed 8 bases, and the junction held 16 bases outside the gene matches. This CDR3 spans 18 amino acids. CDR1 is SQVTM and CDR2 is ANQGSEA in the germline V gene. The chain's CDR3 is CSVEVSRSSGGAWDEQFF. CDR3 nucleotide sequence: TGCAGCGTTGAAGTGAGTCGGAGTAGCGGGGGGGCCTGGGATGAGCAGTTCTTC.

This clonotype was counted a few times. The chain employs TRBV4-1 and TRBJ1-1; no reliable D call. Trimming left V 0 bases short and J 6 bases short, with 14 bases between. Germline V gene lookup returns CDR1 MGHRA and CDR2 YSYEKL. The CDR3 is 15 amino acids. CDR3 residues: CASSQDFAGLAEAFF. Written as DNA, the CDR3 is TGCGCCAGCAGCCAAGATTTTGCGGGTCTCGCTGAAGCTTTCTTT.

On this clonotype itself: At one of its ends the junction is not consistent with the germline gene, which may arise from a read error. The chain links TRBV28 to TRBJ2-5, with no clear D. This CDR3 comprises 12 residues. Germline CDR1 MDHEN, CDR2 SYDVKM. In DNA form, the CDR3 reads TGTGCCTGCAGTTCTCGAAAAGAGACCCAGTACTTC. Encoded protein: CACSSRKETQYF. The variable domain in full, with the rest retrieved from reference TRBV28 and TRBJ2-5, is DVKVTQSSRYLVKRTGEKVFLECVQDMDHENMFWYRQDPGLGLRLIYFSYDVKMKEKGDIPEGYSVSREKKERFSLILESASTNQTSMYLCACSSRKETQYFGPGTRLLVL.

The rearrangement links TRBV14 to TRBJ2-1; D unresolved. The CDR3 consists of 12 residues. Trimming pared 0 bases from V and 10 bases from J, leaving 7 bases between. Germline lookup yields CDR1 SGHDN and CDR2 FVKESK. CDR3 amino acids: CASSQDVQEQFF. DNA for the CDR3: TGTGCCAGCAGCCAAGATGTCCAGGAGCAGTTCTTC.

The CDR3 DNA reads as TGTGCCAGCAGCCCAAGTGGGAGATTGTACAATGAGCAGTTCTTC. Translating gives CASSPSGRLYNEQFF. V gene TRBV9 combines with J gene TRBJ2-1; the D gene is possibly TRBD2 (5 bases). The V end lost 4 bases, the J end lost 4 bases, and 15 bases lay between the germline ends. The CDR3 totals 15 residues. Germline V CDR1 and CDR2: SGDLS, YYNGEE.

This clonotype has just a few counts. This sequence joins TRBV20-1 and TRBJ1-5; no clear D gene. The germline V gene has CDR1 DFQATT and CDR2 SNEGSKA (reference sequence). The CDR3 loop spans 16 amino acids. V lost 1 base, J lost 0 bases, and 13 bases lay in between. The DNA of the CDR3 is TGCAGTGCTAGAGGGGGTCAGAGATATAGCAATCAGCCCCAGCATTTT. Amino acid sequence: CSARGGQRYSNQPQHF.

In the case of this clonotype: Its ends do not fully match the called genes, so a read error is possible. J is TRBJ2-7 and V is TRBV5-6, with a possible D match to TRBD2 (7 bases). The CDR3 spans 14 residues. Germline V gives CDR1 SGHDT, CDR2 YYEEEE. CDR3 in DNA: TGTGCCAGCAGCGGGAGGGGGAGCTCCCACGAGCAGTACTTC. This sequence encodes CASSGRGSSHEQYF.

The chain carries TRBV20-1 and TRBJ1-5, with D unclear. With 3 bases removed from V and 4 bases from J, the gap between germline ends came to 10 bases. The CDR3 covers 13 residues. Germline V gives CDR1 DFQATT, CDR2 SNEGSKA (reference sequence). The CDR3 nucleotides are TGCAGTGCTAGGGCCAGGCTAAATCAGCCCCAGCATTTT. Translating it yields CSARARLNQPQHF.

This clonotype was observed at least ten times. The genes are TRBV28 and TRBJ1-5; D might be TRBD1 (5 bases). The CDR3 totals 15 residues. Trimming stripped 0 bases from V and 6 bases from J, with 12 bases between. The germline V gene has CDR1 MDHEN and CDR2 SYDVKM. DNA of the CDR3: TGTGCCAGCAGTTTATGGTGGGGGTGGGGTCAGCCCCAGCATTTT. It codes for CASSLWWGWGQPQHF.

The CDR3 loop reads CASSLAASGRFSYNEQFF. The CDR3 DNA follows: TGTGCCAGCAGTCTGGCGGCTAGCGGGAGATTCTCCTACAATGAGCAGTTCTTC. The rearrangement links TRBV12-3 or TRBV12-4 to TRBJ2-1; 10 positions match TRBD2. Germline trimming cut 5 bases from V and 0 bases from J; bases unmatched to any gene: 10. The CDR3 runs to 18 residues.

The rearrangement uses TRBV4-2 and TRBJ1-1; no reliable D call. The CDR3 is 11 residues long. The germline V gene has CDR1 LGHNA and CDR2 YNFKEQ. Deletions cut 1 base from V and 9 bases from J, with 6 bases between. The CDR3 region is CASSQGFKAFF. CDR3 bases: TGTGCCAGCAGCCAAGGGTTTAAAGCTTTCTTT.

The table lists this clonotype with a few counts. This chain uses TRBV29-1 with TRBJ2-5; possible D gene TRBD1, 5 bases. Germline loops: CDR1 SQVTM, CDR2 ANQGSEA. The germline V and J ends were trimmed by 6 bases and 10 bases, with 18 bases remaining between them. The CDR3 is made up of 12 amino acids. The CDR3: CSVWTPLKVQYF. Written as DNA, the CDR3 is TGCAGCGTCTGGACACCCTTGAAGGTCCAGTACTTC.

The V call is TRBV10-3, the J call TRBJ2-1; tentative D call: TRBD2 (6 bases). Germline V gene lookup returns CDR1 ENHRY and CDR2 SYGVKD. V lost 6 bases and J 2 bases, leaving 14 bases between the germline ends. The CDR3 has 15 amino acids. This CDR3 reads CAISGWDSPYNEQFF. The CDR3 DNA is TGTGCCATCAGCGGCTGGGACTCCCCCTACAATGAGCAGTTCTTC.

This clonotype was counted many times. The rearrangement links TRBV12-3 or TRBV12-4 to TRBJ2-3, with 8 bases fitting TRBD1. J was trimmed by 1 base and V by 3 bases; bases with no gene match: 6. The CDR3 is 16 residues long. Written as DNA, the CDR3 is TGTGCCAGCAGTTTTCACAGGGGGAAGCGCACAGATACGCAGTATTTT. Protein: CASSFHRGKRTDTQYF.

In its sample, this clonotype was seen many times. J is TRBJ1-3 and V is TRBV5-1, with D perhaps TRBD1 (5 bases). V dropped 0 bases and J dropped 8 bases, with 12 bases sitting between them. CDR3 length: 14 residues. The V gene's germline CDR1 is SGHRS and CDR2 YFSETQ. The CDR3 is CASSLEGRGDTIYF. CDR3 in DNA: TGCGCCAGCAGCTTGGAGGGGAGAGGAGACACCATATATTTT.

This clonotype was picked up a small number of times. This rearrangement joins TRBV6-1 to TRBJ2-6; 10 bases line up with TRBD1. The CDR3 contains 18 residues. Trimming cost V 7 bases and J 4 bases; bases outside gene matches: 13. CDR1 and CDR2 from the germline V gene are MNHNS and SASEGT. The CDR3 region is CASILTGGVVGGANVLTF. CDR3 coding DNA: TGTGCCAGCATCCTGACAGGGGGCGTTGTTGGAGGGGCCAACGTCCTGACTTTC.

Only a few counts were recorded for this clonotype. The chain uses TRBV19 and TRBJ2-1; the D is unclear. Germline V gene data show CDR1 as LNHDA and CDR2 as SQIVND (reference sequence). The V end lost 6 bases, the J end lost 1 base, and 13 bases lay between the germline ends. The CDR3 totals 15 residues. The CDR3 sequence: CASSAGPQSYNEQFF. CDR3 nucleotides: TGTGCCAGTAGCGCCGGACCCCAGTCCTACAATGAGCAGTTCTTC.

On this clonotype itself: One end of the junction fails to match germline, which may point to a read error. The J gene is TRBJ2-5, the V gene TRBV7-7; D is possibly TRBD1 (5 bases). The germline CDR1 and CDR2 sequences are SSHAT and FNYEAQ (reference sequence). The CDR3 is 13 residues long. CDR3 nucleotide sequence: TGTGCTAGCAGCGCGGACATCCAAGAGACCCAGTACTTC. Protein product: CASSADIQETQYF.

In its sample, this clonotype was seen many times. This rearrangement joins TRBV12-3 or TRBV12-4 to TRBJ1-5, with TRBD1 identical over 9 bases. The CDR3 sequence is 20 residues long. The J segment lost 2 bases and the V segment lost 6 bases, leaving 20 bases of the junction unmatched. The CDR3 sequence is CASRRSPGQGLLLRNQPQHF. CDR3 in DNA: TGTGCCAGCAGACGAAGCCCGGGACAGGGTCTTTTACTCCGCAATCAGCCCCAGCATTTT.